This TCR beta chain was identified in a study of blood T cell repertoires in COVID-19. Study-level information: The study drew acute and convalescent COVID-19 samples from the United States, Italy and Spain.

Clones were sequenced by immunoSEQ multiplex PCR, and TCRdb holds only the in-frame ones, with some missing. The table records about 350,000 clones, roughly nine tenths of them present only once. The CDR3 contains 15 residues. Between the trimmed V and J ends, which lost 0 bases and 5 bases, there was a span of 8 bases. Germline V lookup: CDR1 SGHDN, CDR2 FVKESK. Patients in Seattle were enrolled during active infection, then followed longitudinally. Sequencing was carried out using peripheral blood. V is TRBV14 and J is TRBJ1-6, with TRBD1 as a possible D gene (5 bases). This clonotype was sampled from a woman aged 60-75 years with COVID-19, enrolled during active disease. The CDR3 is CASSQDFRDNSPLHF. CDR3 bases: TGTGCCAGCAGCCAAGATTTCAGGGATAATTCACCCCTCCACTTT.